This T cell receptor beta chain derives from a study of T cells in pancreatic ductal adenocarcinoma. Study-wide results and caveats: This surgical cohort overrepresents the minority presenting with early-stage disease. Unique clonotypes were about 8-fold more numerous in blood than in tumor. Blood clonality (about 0.065) did not differ significantly from tumor (about 0.11). Tumors hold more CD45RO+ effector T cells, which may bias toward lower diversity.

The CDR3 contains 15 residues. With V trimmed by 0 bases and J by 2 bases, 3 bases remained unmatched. Germline V gene lookup returns CDR1 LNHDA and CDR2 SQIVND (reference sequence). Surgery without prior neoadjuvant therapy was the treatment of the selected pancreatic ductal adenocarcinoma patients. The protocol was immunoSEQ multiplex PCR, while the TCRdb copy is restricted to in-frame clones and leaves out a portion. This repertoire shows over 100,000 clones, more than 90% found once; its top ten account for less than 4%. In regard to this clone: What it recognizes is unknown.

Sequences were obtained from PBMCs. V is TRBV19 and J is TRBJ2-5; 7 bases fit TRBD1. The sequence derives from a human donor with pancreatic ductal adenocarcinoma. The CDR3 loop is CASSIDHRGQETQYF. The CDR3 bases are TGTGCCAGTAGTATAGATCACAGGGGACAAGAGACCCAGTACTTC.